These 7 T cell receptor beta chains were all obtained from the same sample, sequenced in a study of T cells after yellow fever vaccination. Via MiXCR, TCRdb re-called the 5' RACE reads, giving one row per CDR3 protein. This sample has approximately 300,000 distinct CDR3 sequences, with about 10% found just once. Sequencing used CD4+ T cells sorted from PBMCs, obtained 45 days after the yellow fever booster vaccination. The source of these receptors is a man between 18 and 35 years old who received the YFV17D yellow fever vaccine.

V and J are TRBV6-6 and TRBJ2-2; 10 bases fit TRBD2. Germline V CDR1 and CDR2: MNHNY, SVGAGI (reference sequence). The CDR3 runs 17 residues. The junction had 5 bases not matched to a gene; V was cut back by 4 bases and J by 0 bases. In nucleotides, the CDR3 is TGTGCCAGCAGTTCAATAGCGGGGGGAACGAACACCGGGGAGCTGTTTTTT. Translated, it gives CASSSIAGGTNTGELFF.

This clonotype turned up a few times. The V and J genes are TRBV4-1 and TRBJ2-1; D gene uncertain. Looked up from germline, CDR1 is MGHRA and CDR2 is YSYEKL. This CDR3 region has 13 residues. V lost 0 bases to trimming and J lost 14 bases, with 14 bases between them. The CDR3 DNA is TGCGCCAGCAGCCAAGAACTTGAAGGTTGGAAGTTCTTC. Its protein product is CASSQELEGWKFF.

This clonotype appeared many times. The CDR3 here is CASSLEGESYNEQFF. The DNA of the CDR3 is TGCGCCAGCAGCTTGGAAGGCGAATCCTACAATGAGCAGTTCTTC. The J gene is TRBJ2-1, the V gene TRBV5-1; D uncertain. V gave up 0 bases and J gave up 1 base, with 8 bases separating them. Germline CDR1 is SGHRS and CDR2 is YFSETQ. There are 15 residues in the CDR3. The full variable domain, with the rest looked up from reference TRBV5-1 and TRBJ2-1, is KAGVTQTPRYLIKTRGQQVTLSCSPISGHRSVSWYQQTPGQGLQFLFEYFSETQRNKGNFPGRFSGRQFSNSRSEMNVSTLELGDSALYLCASSLEGESYNEQFFGPGTRLTVL.

The rearrangement joins TRBV6-6 to TRBJ1-5, with D possibly being TRBD1 (5 bases). Germline CDR1 and CDR2: MNHNY and SVGAGI (reference sequence). V was pared by 2 bases and J by 5 bases, with 13 bases between. This CDR3 has 15 residues. The CDR3 coding sequence is TGTGCCAGCAGTTACGCCAATCTAGGGGATCAGCCCCAGCATTTT. It translates to CASSYANLGDQPQHF.

This clonotype was counted a few times. This chain connects TRBV7-2 to TRBJ1-3, with a tentative D call TRBD1 (5 bases). The CDR3 is 17 residues long. V was shortened by 2 bases and J by 0 bases, with 14 bases between the two germline ends. Germline CDR1 SGHTA, CDR2 FQGNSA. The CDR3 here is CASSLLPGLNSGNTIYF. The CDR3 coding sequence is TGTGCCAGCAGCTTATTACCGGGACTGAACTCTGGAAACACCATATATTTT.

This clonotype came up many times. J is TRBJ1-2 and V is TRBV11-2, with 10 positions matching TRBD1. Trimming at V came to 0 bases and at J to 4 bases, leaving 5 bases not matched to a gene. CDR1 is SGHAT and CDR2 is FQNNGV in the germline V gene. The CDR3 is 16 amino acids. In DNA, the CDR3 is TGTGCCAGCAGCTTAGATGGGGGGACAGGGGCCTATGGCTACACCTTC. This encodes CASSLDGGTGAYGYTF.

V is TRBV20-1 and J is TRBJ1-1; D is perhaps TRBD1 (5 bases). CDR1 DFQATT and CDR2 SNEGSKA come from the germline V gene (reference sequence). The length of the CDR3 is 14 residues. V was trimmed by 1 base and J by 2 bases, leaving 11 bases between them. CDR3: CSARGDRINTEAFF. CDR3 DNA: TGCAGTGCTAGAGGTGACAGAATCAACACTGAAGCTTTCTTT.